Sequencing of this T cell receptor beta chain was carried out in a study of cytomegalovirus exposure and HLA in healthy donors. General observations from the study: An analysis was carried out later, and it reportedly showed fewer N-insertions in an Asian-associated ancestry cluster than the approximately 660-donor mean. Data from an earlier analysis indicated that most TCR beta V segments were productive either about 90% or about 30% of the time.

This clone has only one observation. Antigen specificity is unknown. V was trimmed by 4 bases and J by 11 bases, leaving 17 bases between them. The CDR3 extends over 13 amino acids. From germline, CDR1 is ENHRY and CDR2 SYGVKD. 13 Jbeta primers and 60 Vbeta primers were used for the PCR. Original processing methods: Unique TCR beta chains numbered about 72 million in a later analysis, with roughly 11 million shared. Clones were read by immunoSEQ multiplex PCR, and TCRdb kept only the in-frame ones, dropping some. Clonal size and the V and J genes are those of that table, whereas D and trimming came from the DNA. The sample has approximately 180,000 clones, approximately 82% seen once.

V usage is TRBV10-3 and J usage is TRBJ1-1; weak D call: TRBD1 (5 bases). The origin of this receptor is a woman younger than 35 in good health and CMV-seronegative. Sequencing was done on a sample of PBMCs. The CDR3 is CAISGGDVAMAFF. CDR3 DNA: TGTGCCATCAGTGGGGGGGACGTGGCTATGGCTTTCTTT.